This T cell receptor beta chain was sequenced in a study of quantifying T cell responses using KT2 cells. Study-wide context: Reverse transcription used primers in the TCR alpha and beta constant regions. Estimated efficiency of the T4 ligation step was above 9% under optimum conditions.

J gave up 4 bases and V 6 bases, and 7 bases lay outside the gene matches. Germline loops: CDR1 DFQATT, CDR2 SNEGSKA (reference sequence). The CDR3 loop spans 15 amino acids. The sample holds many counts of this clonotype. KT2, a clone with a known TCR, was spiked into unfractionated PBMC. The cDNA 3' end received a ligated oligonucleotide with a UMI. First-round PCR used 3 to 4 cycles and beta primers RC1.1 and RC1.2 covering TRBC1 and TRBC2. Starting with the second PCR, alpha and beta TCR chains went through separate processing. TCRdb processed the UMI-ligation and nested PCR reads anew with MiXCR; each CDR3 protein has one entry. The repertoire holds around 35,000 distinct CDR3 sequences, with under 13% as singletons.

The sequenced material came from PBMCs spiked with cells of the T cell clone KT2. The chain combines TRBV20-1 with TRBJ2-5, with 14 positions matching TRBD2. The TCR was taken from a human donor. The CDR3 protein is CSAWTSGRSLETQYF. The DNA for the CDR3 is TGCAGTGCATGGACTAGCGGGAGGTCGTTAGAGACCCAGTACTTC.